These 14 T cell receptor beta chains were all obtained from the same sample, sequenced in a study of blood T cells in healthy people across ages (dated by TCRdb to the mid-2010s). Receptors were amplified or captured by 5' RACE. Sequenced using an Illumina HiSeq 2500. The second PCR ran for roughly 7 to 11 cycles and used a J-beta primer mix along with a sample-barcoded 5' primer. TCRdb trimmed the raw reads at Q25, called clones with MiXCR and kept productive beta chains. Records with the same CDR3 protein are collapsed into one entry carrying the most frequent genes and DNA. In this sample the table shows nearly 1 million distinct CDR3 sequences, roughly half of which occur a single time. The ten largest clones capture 20% to 25% of the sample. The specimen sequenced was blood. The receptors originated from a woman aged 60-75 years in good health.

V gene TRBV11-2 combines with J gene TRBJ2-1; 7 bases fit TRBD2. V was pared by 3 bases and J by 15 bases, with 11 bases of the junction left unmatched. CDR3 length: 13 amino acids. Germline CDR1 reads SGHAT; CDR2 reads FQNNGV. The CDR3 protein is CASSFAVSGDLFF. CDR3 DNA: TGTGCCAGCAGCTTCGCAGTCAGCGGGGACTTGTTCTTC.

The table lists this clonotype with a few counts. The chain combines TRBV25-1 with TRBJ2-1; D may be TRBD1 (6 bases). The CDR3 is 15 residues long. V lost 4 bases, J lost 5 bases, and 15 bases lay in between. Germline CDR1 reads MGHDK; CDR2 reads SYGVNS. The CDR3 loop is CASSGRQGTDNEQFF. The CDR3 DNA sequence: TGTGCCAGCAGTGGTAGGCAGGGGACGGACAATGAGCAGTTCTTC.

This rearrangement joins TRBV5-1 to TRBJ2-1; D possibly corresponds to TRBD2 (5 bases). This CDR3 region has 13 residues. Trimming cost V 5 bases and J 7 bases, with 13 bases left between them. Germline CDR1 reads SGHRS; CDR2 reads YFSETQ. The CDR3 DNA reads TGCGCCAGCAGGGAAGCGTCGGGGAATGAGCAGTTCTTC. Amino acid sequence: CASREASGNEQFF. Variable domain in full (rest from reference TRBV5-1 and TRBJ2-1): KAGVTQTPRYLIKTRGQQVTLSCSPISGHRSVSWYQQTPGQGLQFLFEYFSETQRNKGNFPGRFSGRQFSNSRSEMNVSTLELGDSALYLCASREASGNEQFFGPGTRLTVL.

V gene TRBV7-8 combines with J gene TRBJ2-7, with TRBD1 identical over 9 bases. Germline CDR1 SGHVS, CDR2 FQNEAQ. Unmatched junction bases numbered 13, after V lost 4 bases and J lost 6 bases. The CDR3 is 16 residues long. The CDR3 region has the DNA TGTGCCAGCAGCTCATATTTGGGGGGACAGGGAGGCGAGCAGTACTTC. It is translated as CASSSYLGGQGGEQYF.

This clonotype was observed a handful of times. This rearrangement joins TRBV19 to TRBJ1-5; TRBD1 is a possible D gene (6 bases). V shed 5 bases and J shed 3 bases, with 11 bases lying between them. This CDR3 spans 14 amino acids. CDR1 is LNHDA, CDR2 SQIVND, per germline (reference sequence). CDR3 nucleotide sequence: TGTGCCAGTAGTCCCGGGGGCTTCAATCAGCCCCAGCATTTT. It yields the protein CASSPGGFNQPQHF.

This clonotype has just a few counts. The J gene is TRBJ1-2, the V gene TRBV5-6; 7 bases fit TRBD1. The ends lost 6 bases at V and 4 bases at J; junction bases unmatched: 6. The CDR3 covers 13 residues. Germline CDR1 and CDR2: SGHDT and YYEEEE. The CDR3 DNA sequence: TGTGCCAGCATTAGACAGGGCCGCTATGGCTACACCTTC. Protein product: CASIRQGRYGYTF.

The chain links TRBV9 to TRBJ2-4; the D is unclear. The end of the DNA aligns better with TRBJ2-7, so the J call may be wrong. The V gene's germline CDR1 is SGDLS and CDR2 YYNGEE. This CDR3 is built from 15 residues. CDR3 region: CASSVDTRPPYEQYF. The CDR3 bases are TGTGCCAGCAGCGTAGACACACGACCGCCCTACGAGCAGTACTTC.

The genes are TRBV6-2 or TRBV6-3 and TRBJ2-1, with 12 bases that match TRBD2. The trim removed 4 bases at V and 0 bases at J, leaving 4 bases unmatched. This CDR3 has 17 amino acids. Germline CDR1 MNHEY, CDR2 SVGEGT. The CDR3 bases are TGTGCCAGCAGTTCCCGGACTAGCGGGAACTCCTACAATGAGCAGTTCTTC. The encoded protein is CASSSRTSGNSYNEQFF.

The V gene is TRBV20-1, the J gene TRBJ2-3; perhaps D is TRBD1 or TRBD2 (6 bases each). CDR1 and CDR2 from the germline V gene are DFQATT and SNEGSKA (reference sequence). The length of the CDR3 is 15 residues. Between the trimmed V and J ends, which lost 5 bases and 4 bases, there was a span of 19 bases. This CDR3 is CSAGRDSRGADTQYF. The CDR3 nucleotides read TGCAGTGCTGGCCGGGACTCAAGGGGGGCAGATACGCAGTATTTT.

This sequence joins TRBV4-3 and TRBJ1-5; TRBD1 matches at 7 bases. Losses at the gene ends were 2 bases for V and 3 bases for J; bases not matched to a gene: 4. The germline V gene has CDR1 LGHNA and CDR2 YSLEER. The CDR3 sequence is 15 residues long. The CDR3 sequence: CASSQSTGFNQPQHF. The CDR3 nucleotides read TGCGCCAGCAGCCAATCGACAGGGTTCAATCAGCCCCAGCATTTT.

The chain carries TRBV15 and TRBJ2-5; no clear D gene. Per the germline V gene, CDR1 is LNHNV and CDR2 is YYDKDF (reference sequence). V was pared by 5 bases and J by 2 bases, with 3 bases between. The CDR3 has 11 amino acids. CDR3 region: CATSSQETQYF. The DNA for the CDR3 is TGTGCCACCAGCTCTCAAGAGACCCAGTACTTC.

This clonotype was recorded a few times. The J gene is TRBJ2-3, the V gene TRBV7-2; the D is unclear. This CDR3 has 15 residues. V lost 5 bases, J lost 0 bases, and 12 bases lay in between. Germline assignment: CDR1 SGHTA and CDR2 FQGNSA. Here the CDR3 DNA reads TGTGCCAGCAGCCAGTATGGTGGGAGCACAGATACGCAGTATTTT. It encodes CASSQYGGSTDTQYF.

The chain is built from TRBV7-2 and TRBJ2-3; a weak D match, TRBD2 (6 bases). Per the germline V gene, CDR1 is SGHTA and CDR2 is FQGNSA. Trimming took 10 bases from V and 2 from J, leaving 19 bases between them. CDR3 size: 15 residues. The CDR3 loop is CAIPHGAGNTDTQYF. In nucleotides, the CDR3 is TGTGCCATTCCGCACGGGGCGGGGAACACAGATACGCAGTATTTT.

V and J are TRBV29-1 and TRBJ2-1, with TRBD1 matching over 7 bases. The trim removed 6 bases at V and 7 bases at J, leaving 21 bases unmatched. This CDR3 comprises 17 residues. Germline CDR1 SQVTM, CDR2 ANQGSEA. This CDR3 reads CSVRIHRGRNSRNEQFF. The CDR3 DNA is TGCAGCGTCCGTATCCACAGGGGCAGGAATTCTCGGAATGAGCAGTTCTTC.